This TCR beta chain was recovered during a study of shared clonotypes between healthy human individuals. Overall study context: For every donor, three CD4 naive, three CD4 memory, two CD8 naive and one CD8 memory plates were used.

Within Nashville, Tennessee resided all donors, each a Caucasian adult. It was at deep level that the assay was run. In the source study's methods: Filtering differed, since immunoSEQ gave only junction sequences and no quality scores. The data were produced by immunoSEQ multiplex PCR, yet TCRdb's version contains in-frame clones alone and is incomplete. That table supplies the V and J calls and clone size; D and trimming were determined from the DNA. This table holds some 2,500,000 clones, 93% found once. Between the trimmed V and J ends, which lost 3 bases and 4 bases, there was a span of 12 bases. There are 14 residues in the CDR3. Germline lookup yields CDR1 SGHAT and CDR2 FQNNGV.

Sequencing input: naive CD4+ T cells from PBMCs. As for subset: CD45RA+ positively selected. The sequence was obtained from a man in his late teens or twenties in good health. Some clones in this sample may be carry-over from other donors' samples. This chain links TRBV11-2 with TRBJ1-1; D not resolved. The CDR3 nucleotides read TGTGCCAGCAGCTTCAGGCGGGAGAGCACTGAAGCTTTCTTT. As protein: CASSFRRESTEAFF.